This TCR beta chain comes out of a study of read filtering for tumor transcriptome and immune sequencing. About the study: The cohort had about 16 men and approximately 15 women aged about 45 to 90, mean around 66 years. By R-ISS, stages I, II and III held roughly 8, 15 and 7 patients. IR-seq gave about 4 to 10.27 million TCR reads per sample; RNA-seq gave about 80 to 1,300. Findings and caveats of the study: About four fifths of IR-seq clonotypes had a single read, yet these held about 3.6% of reads.

The CDR3 spans 13 residues. Looked up from germline, CDR1 is MNHEY and CDR2 is SVGAGI. V was cut by 4 bases and J by 3 bases, with 9 bases left in between. This clonotype was detected many times. The target antigen is unknown. The library was built from about 400 ng RNA with molecular barcoded adaptors for alpha/delta and beta/gamma chains. TCRdb ran MiXCR on the reads and lists one entry per CDR3 protein. The data hold around 23,000 distinct CDR3 sequences, with around a fifth observed a single time. The V gene is TRBV6-5, the J gene TRBJ1-2; D is ambiguous. This receptor was taken from a donor over 35 with multiple myeloma. The sequenced material came from a population of CD138-negative cells sorted from bone marrow. The CDR3, as DNA: TGTGCCAGCAGTTCCCCGGCGGACTATGGCTACACCTTC. Its protein is CASSSPADYGYTF.